Each of the 21 T cell receptor beta chains below was sequenced from the same sample in a study of cytomegalovirus exposure and HLA in healthy donors. Amplification used 60 Vbeta primers and 13 Jbeta primers. Here immunoSEQ multiplex PCR was the method, and the copy in TCRdb shows in-frame clones only, minus some. The sample carries some 130,000 clones, approximately 70% recorded once. Sequences were obtained from PBMCs. These receptors all come from a woman aged 55 to 70 in good health and CMV-seropositive.

To note about this clone: Germline is not matched at one junction end, which may reflect a read error. V is TRBV7-9 and J is TRBJ1-5; D ambiguous. The CDR3 extends over 13 amino acids. Germline V gives CDR1 SEHNR, CDR2 FQNEAQ (reference sequence). This CDR3 reads CASSLAEMSPRHF. DNA of the CDR3: TGTGCCAGCAGCTTAGCTGAGATGTCGCCCCGGCATTTT.

V gene TRBV6-1 combines with J gene TRBJ1-6; TRBD1 matches at 7 bases. With V trimmed by 7 bases and J by 11 bases, 8 bases remained unmatched. The CDR3 extends over 13 amino acids. Germline-derived CDR1 and CDR2 are MNHNS and SASEGT. The CDR3 DNA follows: TGTGCCAGCAAGGAGGGGGCAATGCCACCCCTCCACTTT. Protein sequence: CASKEGAMPPLHF.

The sample holds a few counts of this clone. The rearrangement joins TRBV6-1 to TRBJ2-1; unclear D gene. V lost 7 bases and J lost 1, with 5 bases in between. The CDR3 has 12 residues. The germline gives CDR1 MNHNS, CDR2 SASEGT. The CDR3 nucleotides are TGTGCCAGCACTAGTTCCTACAATGAGCAGTTCTTC. It translates to CASTSSYNEQFF.

Note on this clone: Different DNA sequences within this sample yield the same CDR3. The rearrangement links TRBV6-6 to TRBJ1-5; D is possibly TRBD1 (6 bases). The CDR3 runs to 16 residues. Deletions cut 6 bases from V and 6 bases from J, with 21 bases between. Germline values: CDR1 MNHNY, CDR2 SVGAGI (reference sequence). Here the CDR3 reads CASRRGGEAGPQPQHF. CDR3 sequence (DNA): TGTGCCAGCAGAAGGGGGGGGGAGGCAGGACCTCAGCCCCAGCATTTT.

This clone has only one observation. This chain joins TRBV5-1 and TRBJ1-4; tentatively, D is TRBD1 (5 bases). The V gene's germline CDR1 is SGHRS and CDR2 YFSETQ. The CDR3 loop spans 15 amino acids. The V gene lost 0 bases and the J gene lost 0 bases, with 6 bases spanning the gap. CDR3 nucleotide sequence: TGCGCCAGCAGCTTGGGACAGTCAACTAATGAAAAACTGTTTTTT. This translates into CASSLGQSTNEKLFF.

The chain has TRBV13 and TRBJ1-2; 7 bases match TRBD1. Germline assignment: CDR1 PRHDT and CDR2 FYEKMQ (reference sequence). V lost 7 bases to trimming and J lost 5 bases; unmatched junction nucleotides: 13. The CDR3 is 15 residues long. CDR3 nucleotides: TGTGCCAGCAACAACCCCCGACAGGGTTCATATGGCTACACCTTC. Its protein is CASNNPRQGSYGYTF.

V usage is TRBV9 and J usage is TRBJ2-2; the match to TRBD2 covers 8 bases. Germline V gene data show CDR1 as SGDLS and CDR2 as YYNGEE. After removal of 2 bases from V and 0 bases from J, the junction contained 3 bases not matched to a gene. The CDR3 is 16 residues long. Here the CDR3 reads CASSVSGVANTGELFF. The DNA for the CDR3 is TGTGCCAGCAGCGTTAGCGGGGTCGCGAACACCGGGGAGCTGTTTTTT.

The chain employs TRBV5-1 and TRBJ2-5; 9 bases line up with TRBD2. V shed 0 bases, J shed 7 bases, and the junction held 4 bases outside the gene matches. CDR1 is SGHRS and CDR2 is YFSETQ in the germline V gene. There are 14 residues in the CDR3. CDR3 region: CASSLGSGGVTQYF. As DNA, the CDR3 is TGCGCCAGCAGCTTGGGTAGCGGGGGCGTGACCCAGTACTTC.

This chain joins TRBV2 and TRBJ1-5; TRBD1 might be the D (5 bases). CDR1 and CDR2 (germline): SNHLY, FYNNEI. The CDR3 is 17 residues long. V lost 1 base and J lost 0, with 13 bases in between. The CDR3: CASSEEMGGYSNQPQHF. The CDR3 nucleotides are TGTGCCAGCAGTGAAGAGATGGGGGGATATAGCAATCAGCCCCAGCATTTT.

This clone was found a few times. This chain connects TRBV2 to TRBJ1-1; D is uncertain. The CDR3 extends over 13 amino acids. Germline V gene data show CDR1 as SNHLY and CDR2 as FYNNEI. V lost 2 bases to trimming and J lost 11 bases, with 15 bases between them. CDR3: CASSETPPAGAFF. The DNA of the CDR3 is TGTGCCAGCAGTGAAACCCCCCCCGCGGGGGCTTTCTTT. The whole variable domain, filled in from reference TRBV2 and TRBJ1-1, reads EPEVTQTPSHQVTQMGQEVILRCVPISNHLYFYWYRQILGQKVEFLVSFYNNEISEKSEIFDDQFSVERPDGSNFTLKIRSTKLEDSAMYFCASSETPPAGAFFGQGTRLTVV.

The chain carries TRBV10-1 and TRBJ2-3, with 8 bases identical to TRBD1. Germline loops: CDR1 WNHNN, CDR2 SYGVQD (reference sequence). The CDR3 consists of 14 residues. With 5 bases clipped from V and 4 bases from J, the junction kept 5 bases outside the gene matches. The CDR3 is CASSLGQGPDTQYF. CDR3 bases: TGCGCCAGCAGTTTAGGACAGGGCCCAGATACGCAGTATTTT.

This clone was detected a few times. Written as DNA, the CDR3 is TGTTCCAACTTAAACCAGGTACAGGAAAAACTGTTTTTT. Residues: CSNLNQVQEKLFF. V and J are TRBV7-9 and TRBJ1-4; D gene ambiguous. This CDR3 is 13 amino acids long. Germline CDR1 SEHNR, CDR2 FQNEAQ (reference sequence).

This chain uses TRBV5-4 with TRBJ1-6; D not certain. Germline V gives CDR1 SGHNT, CDR2 YYREEE (reference sequence). The CDR3 has 15 residues. V shed 7 bases and J shed 0 bases, with 11 bases lying between them. The CDR3 DNA reads as TGTGCCAGCGCCCAGGCGATCTCCTATAATTCACCCCTCCACTTT. It yields the protein CASAQAISYNSPLHF.

Concerning this clone itself: At one end, the junction sequence differs from germline, possibly due to a read error. Other DNA sequences in the sample encode the same CDR3. The V call is TRBV6-5, the J call TRBJ1-6; D might be TRBD1 (5 bases). The V gene's germline CDR1 is MNHEY and CDR2 SVGAGI. The CDR3 is 15 amino acids. This chain's CDR3 is CASYGGTLYNSPLHF. The CDR3 DNA is TGTGCCAGCTACGGCGGGACTCTCTATAATTCCCCCCTCCACTTT.

The rearrangement uses TRBV2 and TRBJ2-7, with D tentatively TRBD2 (6 bases). The CDR3 covers 14 residues. CDR1 SNHLY and CDR2 FYNNEI come from the germline V gene. V lost 8 bases, J lost 2 bases, and 16 bases lay in between. CDR3 nucleotide sequence: TGTGCCAGCGCGGAGGAGGGGATCACCTACGAGCAGTACTTC. Its translation: CASAEEGITYEQYF.

The chain employs TRBV19 and TRBJ2-7, with 7 bases identical to TRBD2. Per the germline V gene, CDR1 is LNHDA and CDR2 is SQIVND (reference sequence). With 8 bases clipped from V and 2 bases from J, the junction kept 9 bases outside the gene matches. This CDR3 is built from 14 residues. CDR3 sequence (DNA): TGTGCCAGTCAGGGCAGGGAGGGGCCCTACGAGCAGTACTTC. This translates into CASQGREGPYEQYF.

This chain connects TRBV6-5 to TRBJ2-7, with 11 bases identical to TRBD2. Germline V gene lookup returns CDR1 MNHEY and CDR2 SVGAGI. The CDR3 spans 15 residues. J was trimmed by 0 bases and V by 5 bases; bases with no gene match: 3. The CDR3 region is CASSLSGGASYEQYF. The CDR3 nucleotides read TGTGCCAGCAGTCTTAGCGGGGGGGCCTCCTACGAGCAGTACTTC.

A few counts support this clone. The rearrangement joins TRBV5-1 to TRBJ2-7; 10 positions match TRBD1. The ends lost 4 bases at V and 6 bases at J; junction bases unmatched: 7. Germline lookup yields CDR1 SGHRS and CDR2 YFSETQ. This CDR3 is 14 amino acids long. CDR3 DNA: TGCGCCAGCAGCAGGGACAGGGGTGCGGGCGAGCAGTACTTC. It is translated as CASSRDRGAGEQYF.

This sequence joins TRBV13 and TRBJ1-3; a weak D match, TRBD1 (5 bases). Trimming cost V 2 bases and J 3 bases, with 11 bases left between them. The CDR3 totals 15 residues. Germline V gene lookup returns CDR1 PRHDT and CDR2 FYEKMQ (reference sequence). CDR3 DNA sequence: TGTGCCAGCAGCTTAATGGGGGGAAGTGGAAACACCATATATTTT. Amino acid sequence: CASSLMGGSGNTIYF. Supplemented by reference TRBV13 and TRBJ1-3, the full variable domain reads AAGVIQSPRHLIKEKRETATLKCYPIPRHDTVYWYQQGPGQDPQFLISFYEKMQSDKGSIPDRFSAQQFSDYHSELNMSSLELGDSALYFCASSLMGGSGNTIYFGEGSWLTVV.

The gene calls are TRBV10-3 and TRBJ2-7, with 7 bases matching TRBD1. The V gene's germline CDR1 is ENHRY and CDR2 SYGVKD. The CDR3 length is 12 residues. J lost 5 bases, V lost 4 bases, and 2 bases had no gene match. CDR3 in amino acids: CAISGGQHEQYF. The CDR3 DNA sequence: TGTGCCATCAGTGGGGGACAGCACGAGCAGTACTTC.

The V gene is TRBV19, the J gene TRBJ2-7, with 9 bases that match TRBD1. The CDR3 runs 16 residues. Losses at the gene ends were 3 bases for V and 1 base for J; bases not matched to a gene: 7. Germline loops: CDR1 LNHDA, CDR2 SQIVND (reference sequence). This CDR3 reads CASSINNRGPSYEQYF. CDR3 in DNA: TGTGCCAGTAGTATTAATAACAGGGGGCCTTCCTACGAGCAGTACTTC.